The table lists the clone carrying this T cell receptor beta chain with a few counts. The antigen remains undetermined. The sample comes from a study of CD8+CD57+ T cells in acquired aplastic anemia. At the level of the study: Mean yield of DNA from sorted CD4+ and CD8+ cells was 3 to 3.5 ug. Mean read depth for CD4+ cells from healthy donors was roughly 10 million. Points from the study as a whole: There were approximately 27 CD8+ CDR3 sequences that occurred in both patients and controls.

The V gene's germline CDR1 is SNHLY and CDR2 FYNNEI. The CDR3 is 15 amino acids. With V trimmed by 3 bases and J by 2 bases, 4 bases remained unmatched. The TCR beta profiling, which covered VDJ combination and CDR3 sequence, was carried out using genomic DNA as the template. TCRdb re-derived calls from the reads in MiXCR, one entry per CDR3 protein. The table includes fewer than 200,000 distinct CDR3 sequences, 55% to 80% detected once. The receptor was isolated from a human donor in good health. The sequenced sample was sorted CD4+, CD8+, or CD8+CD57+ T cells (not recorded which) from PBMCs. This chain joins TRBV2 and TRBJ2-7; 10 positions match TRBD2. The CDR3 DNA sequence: TGTGCCAGCAGTGAGCGAGCGGGAGGGCCCTACGAGCAGTACTTC. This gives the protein CASSERAGGPYEQYF.